What follows describes a single T cell receptor beta chain. This table comes from immunoSEQ multiplex PCR, and its TCRdb copy is limited to in-frame clones, with some not included. The sample yields around 230,000 clones, approximately 83% seen once. The sample comes from a study of blood T cell repertoires in COVID-19. Study at large: COVID-19 samples collected from the United States, Italy and Spain covered acute and convalescent phases.

This CDR3 is built from 13 residues. V shed 5 bases and J shed 2 bases, with 9 bases lying between them. CDR1 is LNHDA, CDR2 SQIVND, per germline (reference sequence). The clonotype comes from an elderly woman with acute or convalescent COVID-19. The chain employs TRBV19 and TRBJ2-5, with TRBD1 as a possible D gene (5 bases). The sample was peripheral blood. The CDR3 nucleotides read TGTGCCAGTAGTCAGGGCCCTCAAGAGACCCAGTACTTC. It specifies CASSQGPQETQYF. Using reference TRBV19 and TRBJ2-5 for the parts outside the CDR3, the full variable domain is DGGITQSPKYLFRKEGQNVTLSCEQNLNHDAMYWYRQDPGQGLRLIYYSQIVNDFQKGDIAEGYSVSREKKESFPLTVTSAQKNPTAFYLCASSQGPQETQYFGPGTRLLVL.